This T cell receptor beta chain was captured by sequencing in a study of cytomegalovirus exposure and HLA in healthy donors. Regarding the study as a whole: Researchers reported in a later analysis that common viral pathogens appeared linked to several top clusters. Productive status was seen about 87% or about 30% of the time for most TCR beta V segments in an earlier analysis. It is likely that the observed cluster of highly shared sequence variants was a sequencing artifact.

60 Vbeta and 13 Jbeta primers were used in PCR. Some clones are missing from TCRdb's copy, which holds only in-frame ones; the method was immunoSEQ multiplex PCR. The sample shows 150,000 to 200,000 clones, 70% to 90% of them seen only once. Within the sample, this clone is medium-sized. Its matching antigen is unknown. The sequence came from a woman between 18 and 30 years old in good health and CMV-seronegative. The sequenced material came from PBMCs.

The CDR3 region has the DNA TGTGCCAGTAGTTCGGCAGCCGGAGTTGATGAAAAACTGTTTTTT. It codes for CASSSAAGVDEKLFF. The J gene is TRBJ1-4, the V gene TRBV19; D is uncertain. Looked up from germline, CDR1 is LNHDA and CDR2 is SQIVND (reference sequence). This CDR3 contains 15 residues. The V end was cut by 5 bases, the J end by 6 bases, with 16 bases between. The full variable domain, in which reference TRBV19 and TRBJ1-4 provide the parts outside the CDR3, is DGGITQSPKYLFRKEGQNVTLSCEQNLNHDAMYWYRQDPGQGLRLIYYSQIVNDFQKGDIAEGYSVSREKKESFPLTVTSAQKNPTAFYLCASSSAAGVDEKLFFGSGTQLSVL.